Below, 26 T cell receptor beta chains from the same sample are listed, as sequenced in a study of blood T cell repertoires in COVID-19. The method was immunoSEQ multiplex PCR; TCRdb's version includes in-frame clones alone and lacks a portion of them. This table holds some 70,000 clones, around 88% found once. The source material was peripheral blood. The receptors originated from a man aged 35 to 55 with COVID-19, enrolled during active disease.

The chain has TRBV4-2 and TRBJ1-2; TRBD1 might be the D (5 bases). From germline, CDR1 is LGHNA and CDR2 YNFKEQ. Deletions cut 4 bases from V and 2 bases from J, with 14 bases between. This CDR3 is 15 amino acids long. The CDR3 spells CASSPPGTLNYGYTF. CDR3 nucleotides: TGTGCCAGCAGCCCCCCGGGGACTTTAAACTATGGCTACACCTTC.

CDR3 amino acids: CASRTPSGVGPDTQYF. The CDR3 DNA sequence: TGTGCCAGCAGAACCCCTAGCGGGGTGGGGCCAGATACGCAGTATTTT. This rearrangement joins TRBV28 to TRBJ2-3; 9 nucleotides line up with TRBD2. CDR3 size: 16 residues. J gave up 4 bases and V 6 bases, and 11 bases lay outside the gene matches. The germline V gene encodes CDR1 MDHEN and CDR2 SYDVKM.

The sample holds one count of this clone. CDR3 sequence reads: CASRNTGSGYTF. Here the CDR3 DNA reads TGTGCCAGCAGGAACACAGGGTCTGGCTACACCTTC. The V call is TRBV6-5, the J call TRBJ1-2; TRBD1 might be the D (6 bases). The V end was cut by 6 bases, the J end by 7 bases, with 12 bases between. The length of the CDR3 is 12 residues. Germline CDR1 is MNHEY and CDR2 is SVGAGI.

This chain joins TRBV5-1 and TRBJ2-1; possibly TRBD2 for D (7 bases). This CDR3 comprises 15 residues. Trimming left V 6 bases short and J 3 bases short, with 16 bases between. Germline values: CDR1 SGHRS, CDR2 YFSETQ. In DNA form, the CDR3 reads TGCGCCAGCACTGAGGGGGGAGGGTACTACAATGAGCAGTTCTTC. Its protein is CASTEGGGYYNEQFF.

This clone was seen just once. The V and J genes are TRBV4-1 and TRBJ2-7; possibly TRBD2 for D (7 bases). V was clipped by 0 bases and J by 3 bases, with 18 bases between them. CDR1 and CDR2 (germline): MGHRA, YSYEKL. This CDR3 is built from 17 residues. The CDR3 loop is CASSQDRWGGALYEQYF. The CDR3 DNA sequence: TGCGCCAGCAGCCAAGATCGTTGGGGGGGGGCCCTCTACGAGCAGTACTTC.

The chain combines TRBV6-5 with TRBJ2-7; D is undetermined. V lost 7 bases to trimming and J lost 3 bases, with 13 bases between them. Germline V gene data show CDR1 as MNHEY and CDR2 as SVGAGI. CDR3 length: 13 amino acids. The CDR3 loop reads CASISIWNYEQYF. Here the CDR3 DNA reads TGTGCCAGCATTAGCATATGGAACTACGAGCAGTACTTC.

CDR3 amino acids: CAYTVGGGQPQHF. CDR3 coding DNA: TGTGCCTATACGGTAGGGGGCGGTCAGCCCCAGCATTTT. V is TRBV30 and J is TRBJ1-5; 7 bases match TRBD1. Per germline, CDR1 GTSNPN and CDR2 SVGIG (reference sequence). CDR3 size: 13 residues. Trimming cost V 7 bases and J 6 bases; bases outside gene matches: 9.

J is TRBJ2-1 and V is TRBV30; D may be TRBD2 (6 bases). The CDR3 is made up of 13 amino acids. V shed 2 bases and J shed 2 bases, with 7 bases lying between them. CDR1 GTSNPN and CDR2 SVGIG come from the germline V gene (reference sequence). CDR3 DNA sequence: TGTGCCTGGAGTCGGGGGACCTACAATGAGCAGTTCTTC. Translation gives CAWSRGTYNEQFF.

CDR3 DNA: TGTGCCAGCAGTGAATTGAGGCAGGGTAATGAAGCTTTCTTT. Protein: CASSELRQGNEAFF. The chain employs TRBV2 and TRBJ1-1, with D tentatively TRBD1 (5 bases). V was trimmed by 2 bases and J by 7 bases, leaving 14 bases between them. Looked up from germline, CDR1 is SNHLY and CDR2 is FYNNEI. There are 14 residues in the CDR3.

This clone was seen only once. The chain uses TRBV28 and TRBJ2-1; 10 nucleotides match TRBD1. In germline, CDR1 is MDHEN, CDR2 SYDVKM. This CDR3 has 15 residues. V shed 5 bases, J shed 4 bases, and the junction held 5 bases outside the gene matches. The CDR3 loop is CASSTTGGAYNEQFF. DNA for the CDR3: TGTGCCAGCAGTACGACAGGGGGCGCATACAATGAGCAGTTCTTC.

This sequence joins TRBV4-1 and TRBJ2-5, with a possible D match to TRBD1 (5 bases). The CDR3 totals 14 residues. The germline gives CDR1 MGHRA, CDR2 YSYEKL. The V end was cut by 2 bases, the J end by 5 bases, with 12 bases between. In nucleotides, the CDR3 is TGCGCCAGCAGCCAAAATGGGGCGCGGGAGACCCAGTACTTC. This gives the protein CASSQNGARETQYF.

The chain uses TRBV10-3 and TRBJ2-7; possible D gene TRBD2, 6 bases. Germline values: CDR1 ENHRY, CDR2 SYGVKD. V shed 11 bases and J shed 5 bases, with 16 bases lying between them. This CDR3 is 12 amino acids long. The CDR3 here is CAAGGGSDEQYF. The CDR3 coding sequence is TGTGCCGCAGGTGGGGGGTCGGACGAGCAGTACTTC.

V usage is TRBV19 and J usage is TRBJ2-7, with D uncertain. V shed 3 bases and J shed 0 bases, with 9 bases lying between them. CDR1 is LNHDA, CDR2 SQIVND, per germline (reference sequence). The CDR3 spans 14 residues. The DNA for the CDR3 is TGTGCCAGTAGTATTGGATGGAGCTCCTACGAGCAGTACTTC. Translation: CASSIGWSSYEQYF.

J is TRBJ1-4 and V is TRBV10-2, with unresolved D. This CDR3 is built from 14 residues. V was cut by 7 bases and J by 7 bases, with 16 bases left in between. Germline CDR1 and CDR2: WSHSY and SAAADI. CDR3 in amino acids: CASNFNGVSEKLFF. The CDR3 coding sequence is TGCGCCAGCAATTTTAACGGGGTCTCTGAAAAACTGTTTTTT.

This sequence joins TRBV7-9 and TRBJ1-1, with TRBD1 matching 7 bases. This CDR3 has 12 amino acids. V shed 5 bases, J shed 6 bases, and the junction held 3 bases outside the gene matches. Germline CDR1 reads SEHNR; CDR2 reads FQNEAQ (reference sequence). The CDR3 region is CASSRDRSEAFF. The CDR3 region has the DNA TGTGCCAGCAGCAGGGACAGATCTGAAGCTTTCTTT. Variable domain in full (rest from reference TRBV7-9 and TRBJ1-1): DTGVSQNPRHKITKRGQNVTFRCDPISEHNRLYWYRQTLGQGPEFLTYFQNEAQLEKSRLLSDRFSAERPKGSFSTLEIQRTEQGDSAMYLCASSRDRSEAFFGQGTRLTVV.

This clone was recorded only once. The rearrangement links TRBV5-1 to TRBJ1-1; D gene uncertain. The CDR3 length is 14 residues. CDR1 is SGHRS, CDR2 YFSETQ, per germline. The ends were cut back, 2 bases at V and 4 bases at J, with 12 bases in the middle. Written as DNA, the CDR3 is TGCGCCAGCAGCTTCCTCTTGGAGGGCACTGAAGCTTTCTTT. It yields the protein CASSFLLEGTEAFF.

The V gene is TRBV6-5, the J gene TRBJ1-1, with a possible D match to TRBD1 (6 bases). Trimming took 6 bases from V and 6 from J, leaving 20 bases between them. The CDR3 has 15 amino acids. In germline, CDR1 is MNHEY, CDR2 SVGAGI. The CDR3 DNA follows: TGTGCCAGCAGGAACCCTCCGGACAGCGGCCCTGAAGCTTTCTTT. Its translation: CASRNPPDSGPEAFF.

The V call is TRBV5-1, the J call TRBJ1-1; TRBD1 aligns across 7 bases. V trimming: 5 bases; J trimming: 6 bases; junction bases outside the gene matches: 22. In germline, CDR1 is SGHRS, CDR2 YFSETQ. The CDR3 is 18 amino acids. The CDR3 here is CASRQRGTENLAYPEAFF. Written as DNA, the CDR3 is TGCGCCAGCAGGCAACGCGGGACAGAAAACCTCGCTTACCCTGAAGCTTTCTTT.

The rearrangement uses TRBV5-1 and TRBJ1-1; maybe TRBD1 (5 bases). The germline gives CDR1 SGHRS, CDR2 YFSETQ. The CDR3 extends over 15 amino acids. The ends were cut back, 3 bases at V and 1 base at J, with 13 bases in the middle. The CDR3 DNA reads TGCGCCAGCAGCTCGGCATTTAGGGGGAACACTGAAGCTTTCTTT. Its protein product is CASSSAFRGNTEAFF. Complete variable domain (other parts from reference TRBV5-1 and TRBJ1-1): KAGVTQTPRYLIKTRGQQVTLSCSPISGHRSVSWYQQTPGQGLQFLFEYFSETQRNKGNFPGRFSGRQFSNSRSEMNVSTLELGDSALYLCASSSAFRGNTEAFFGQGTRLTVV.

The chain recombines TRBV6-6 with TRBJ2-7; D is undetermined. The germline CDR1 and CDR2 sequences are MNHNY and SVGAGI (reference sequence). The V gene lost 2 bases and the J gene lost 2 bases, with 7 bases spanning the gap. This CDR3 is built from 13 residues. For the CDR3, the DNA is TGTGCCAGCAGTTACCGGGTGACCTACGAGCAGTACTTC. Translated: CASSYRVTYEQYF.

This clone has a handful of counts. This chain joins TRBV20-1 and TRBJ1-5, with TRBD1 matching over 8 bases. The CDR3 runs to 16 residues. V shed 3 bases and J 0 bases; nucleotides not matched to a gene: 7. The germline CDR1 and CDR2 sequences are DFQATT and SNEGSKA (reference sequence). CDR3 DNA: TGCAGTGCTAGTAGGACAGGGATTAATAGCAATCAGCCCCAGCATTTT. This codes for CSASRTGINSNQPQHF.

The CDR3 is CASSLLTRTDTQYF. The CDR3 coding sequence is TGCGCCAGCAGCCTCCTCACCCGGACAGATACGCAGTATTTT. The chain recombines TRBV5-1 with TRBJ2-3; no clear D gene. Germline lookup yields CDR1 SGHRS and CDR2 YFSETQ. V was pared by 4 bases and J by 3 bases, with 12 bases between. This CDR3 is built from 14 residues. Full variable domain (rest looked up from reference TRBV5-1 and TRBJ2-3): KAGVTQTPRYLIKTRGQQVTLSCSPISGHRSVSWYQQTPGQGLQFLFEYFSETQRNKGNFPGRFSGRQFSNSRSEMNVSTLELGDSALYLCASSLLTRTDTQYFGPGTRLTVL.

This clone occurred a few times. The CDR3 sequence: CASAPGAGAEQPQHF. The CDR3 DNA follows: TGTGCCAGCGCCCCCGGGGCGGGGGCGGAACAGCCCCAGCATTTT. The chain employs TRBV19 and TRBJ1-5, with D possibly being TRBD1 (6 bases). Per the germline V gene, CDR1 is LNHDA and CDR2 is SQIVND (reference sequence). This CDR3 has 15 residues. Between the trimmed V and J ends, which lost 9 bases and 7 bases, there was a span of 22 bases.

This chain uses TRBV3-1 (or the pseudogene TRBV3-2) with TRBJ1-6, with a weak D call TRBD1 (6 bases). V was pared by 2 bases and J by 8 bases, with 10 bases between. The CDR3 is made up of 14 amino acids. Germline values: CDR1 LGHDT, CDR2 YNNKEL (reference sequence). The CDR3 bases are TGTGCCAGCAGCCAAAGGGCAGGGGATTCACCCCTCCACTTT. It encodes CASSQRAGDSPLHF.

This sequence joins TRBV6-2 or TRBV6-3 and TRBJ2-2; a weak D match, TRBD2 (6 bases). The CDR3 loop spans 15 amino acids. V was shortened by 6 bases and J by 3 bases, with 14 bases between the two germline ends. The germline V gene encodes CDR1 MNHEY and CDR2 SVGEGT. CDR3 in DNA: TGTGCCAGCAGCCCACTAGCTTGGGACACCGGGGAGCTGTTTTTT. Translating gives CASSPLAWDTGELFF.

This clone was counted only a few times. This chain joins TRBV29-1 and TRBJ2-5; 7 bases are a match to TRBD1. CDR3 length: 12 residues. The junction had 4 bases not matched to a gene; V was cut back by 4 bases and J by 5 bases. Germline V gene lookup returns CDR1 SQVTM and CDR2 ANQGSEA. The CDR3 loop is CSVGGGGETQYF. The CDR3 nucleotides are TGCAGCGTTGGAGGGGGCGGGGAGACCCAGTACTTC.